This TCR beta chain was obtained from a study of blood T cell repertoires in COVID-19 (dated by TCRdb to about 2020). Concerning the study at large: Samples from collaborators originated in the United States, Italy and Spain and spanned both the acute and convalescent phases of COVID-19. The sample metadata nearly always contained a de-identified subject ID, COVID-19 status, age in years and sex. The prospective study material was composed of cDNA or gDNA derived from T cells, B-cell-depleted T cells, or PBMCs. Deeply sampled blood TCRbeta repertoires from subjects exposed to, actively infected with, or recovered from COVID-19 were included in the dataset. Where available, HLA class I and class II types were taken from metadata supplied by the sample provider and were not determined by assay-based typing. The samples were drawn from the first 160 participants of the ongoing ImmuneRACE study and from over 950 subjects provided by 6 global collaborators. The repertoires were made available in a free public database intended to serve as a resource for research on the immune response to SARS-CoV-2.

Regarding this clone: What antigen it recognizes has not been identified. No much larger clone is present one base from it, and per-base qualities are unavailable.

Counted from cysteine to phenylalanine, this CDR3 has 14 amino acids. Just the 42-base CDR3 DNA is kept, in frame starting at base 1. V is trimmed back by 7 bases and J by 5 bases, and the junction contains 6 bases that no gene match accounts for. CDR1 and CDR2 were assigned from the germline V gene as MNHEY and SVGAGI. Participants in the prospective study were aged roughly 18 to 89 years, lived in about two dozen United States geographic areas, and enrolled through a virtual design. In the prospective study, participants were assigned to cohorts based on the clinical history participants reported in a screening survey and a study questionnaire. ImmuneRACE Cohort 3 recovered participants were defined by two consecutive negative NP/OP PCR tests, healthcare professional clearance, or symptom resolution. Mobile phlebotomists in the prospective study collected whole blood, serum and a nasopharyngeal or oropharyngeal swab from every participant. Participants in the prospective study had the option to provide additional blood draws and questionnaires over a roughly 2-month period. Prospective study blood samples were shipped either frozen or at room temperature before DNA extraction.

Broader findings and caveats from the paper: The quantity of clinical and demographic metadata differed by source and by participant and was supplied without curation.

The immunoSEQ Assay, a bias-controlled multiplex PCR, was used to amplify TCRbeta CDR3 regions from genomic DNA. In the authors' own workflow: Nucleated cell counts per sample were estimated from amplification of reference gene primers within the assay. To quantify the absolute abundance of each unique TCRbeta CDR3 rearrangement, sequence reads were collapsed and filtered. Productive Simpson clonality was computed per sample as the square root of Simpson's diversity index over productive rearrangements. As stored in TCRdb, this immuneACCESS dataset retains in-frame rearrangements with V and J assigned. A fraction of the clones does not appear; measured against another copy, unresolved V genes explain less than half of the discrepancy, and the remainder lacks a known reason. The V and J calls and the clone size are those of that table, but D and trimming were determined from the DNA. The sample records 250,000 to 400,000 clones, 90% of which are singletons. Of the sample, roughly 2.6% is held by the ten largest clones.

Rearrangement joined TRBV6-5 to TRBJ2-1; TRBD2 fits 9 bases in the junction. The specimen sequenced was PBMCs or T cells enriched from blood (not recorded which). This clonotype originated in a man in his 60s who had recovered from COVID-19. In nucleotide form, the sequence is TGTGCCAGCACCTTGAGCGGGGGGAACAATGAGCAGTTCTTC. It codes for CASTLSGGNNEQFF.